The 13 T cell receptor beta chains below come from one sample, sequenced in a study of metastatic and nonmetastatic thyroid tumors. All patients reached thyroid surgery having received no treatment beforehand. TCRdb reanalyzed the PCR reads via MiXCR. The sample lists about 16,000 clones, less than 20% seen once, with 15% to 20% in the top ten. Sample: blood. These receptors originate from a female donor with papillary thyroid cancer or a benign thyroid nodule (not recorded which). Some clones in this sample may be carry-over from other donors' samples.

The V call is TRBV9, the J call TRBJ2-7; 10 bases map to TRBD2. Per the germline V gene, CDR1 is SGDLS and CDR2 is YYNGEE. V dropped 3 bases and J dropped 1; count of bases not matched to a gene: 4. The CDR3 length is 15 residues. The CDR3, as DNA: TGTGCCAGCAGCGGGTCGACTAGCGGGTCCTACGAGCAGTACTTC. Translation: CASSGSTSGSYEQYF.

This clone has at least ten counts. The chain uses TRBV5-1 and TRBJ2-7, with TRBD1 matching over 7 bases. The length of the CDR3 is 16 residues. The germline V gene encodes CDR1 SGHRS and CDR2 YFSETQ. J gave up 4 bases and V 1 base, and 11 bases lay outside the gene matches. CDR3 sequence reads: CASSLSRYRGRYEQYF. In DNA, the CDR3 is TGCGCCAGCAGCTTGTCCCGTTACAGGGGACGTTACGAGCAGTACTTC.

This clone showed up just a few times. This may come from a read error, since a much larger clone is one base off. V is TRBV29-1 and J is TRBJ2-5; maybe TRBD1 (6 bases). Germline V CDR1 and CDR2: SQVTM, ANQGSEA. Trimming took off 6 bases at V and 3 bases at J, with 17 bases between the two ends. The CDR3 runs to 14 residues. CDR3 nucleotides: TGCAGCGTGGGGACAAGGGGAAGGGAAGAGACCCAGTACTTC. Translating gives CSVGTRGREETQYF.

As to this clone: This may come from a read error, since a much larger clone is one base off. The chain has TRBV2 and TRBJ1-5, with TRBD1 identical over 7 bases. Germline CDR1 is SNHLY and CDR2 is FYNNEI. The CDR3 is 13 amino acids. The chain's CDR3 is CASSGDSSQPQHF. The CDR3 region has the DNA TGTGCCAGCAGTGGGGACAGCAGTCAGCCCCAGCATTTT.

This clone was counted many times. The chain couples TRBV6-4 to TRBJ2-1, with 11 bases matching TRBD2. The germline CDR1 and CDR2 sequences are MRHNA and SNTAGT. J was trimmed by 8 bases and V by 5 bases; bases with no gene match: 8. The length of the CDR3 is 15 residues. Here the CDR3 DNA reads TGTGCCAGCAGTCCGACTAGCGGGAACGTGGATGAGCAGTTCTTC. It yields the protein CASSPTSGNVDEQFF.

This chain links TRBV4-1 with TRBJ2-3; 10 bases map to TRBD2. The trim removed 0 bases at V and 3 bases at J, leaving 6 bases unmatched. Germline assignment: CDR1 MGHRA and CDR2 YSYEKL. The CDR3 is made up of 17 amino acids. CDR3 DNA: TGCGCCAGCAGCCAAGAGACCCTAGCGGGAGAAACAGATACGCAGTATTTT. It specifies CASSQETLAGETDTQYF.

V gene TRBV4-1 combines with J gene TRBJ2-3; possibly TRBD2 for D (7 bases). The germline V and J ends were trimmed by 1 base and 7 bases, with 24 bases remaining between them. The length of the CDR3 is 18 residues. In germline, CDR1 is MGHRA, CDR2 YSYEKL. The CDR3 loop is CASSQGEIAGALLNTQYF. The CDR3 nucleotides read TGCGCCAGCAGCCAAGGGGAGATCGCGGGGGCCCTTTTAAATACGCAGTATTTT.

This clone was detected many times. This CDR3 is CASSLVENTEAFF. Here the CDR3 DNA reads TGTGCCAGCAGTTTAGTCGAGAACACTGAAGCTTTCTTT. The V call is TRBV12-3 or TRBV12-4, the J call TRBJ1-1; D remains ambiguous. This CDR3 is built from 13 residues. V was clipped by 1 base and J by 1 base, with 4 bases between them.

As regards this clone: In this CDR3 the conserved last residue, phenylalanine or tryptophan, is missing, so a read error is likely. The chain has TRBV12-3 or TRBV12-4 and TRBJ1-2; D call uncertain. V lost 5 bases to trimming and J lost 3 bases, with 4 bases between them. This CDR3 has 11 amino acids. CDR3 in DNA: TGTGCCAGCAGTATACACTATGGCTACACCATC. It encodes CASSIHYGYTI.

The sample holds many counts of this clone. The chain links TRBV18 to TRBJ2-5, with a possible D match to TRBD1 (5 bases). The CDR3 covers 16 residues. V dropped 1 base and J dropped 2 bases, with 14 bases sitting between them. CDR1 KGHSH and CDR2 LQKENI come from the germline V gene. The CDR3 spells CASSPLQVENQETQYF. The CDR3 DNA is TGTGCCAGCTCACCACTACAGGTGGAAAATCAAGAGACCCAGTACTTC.

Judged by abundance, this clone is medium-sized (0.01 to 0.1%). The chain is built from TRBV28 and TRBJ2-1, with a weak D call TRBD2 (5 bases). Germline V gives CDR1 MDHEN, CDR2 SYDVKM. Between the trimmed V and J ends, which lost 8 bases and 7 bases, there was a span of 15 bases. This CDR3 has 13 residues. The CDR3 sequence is CASDHSGNNEQFF. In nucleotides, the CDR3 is TGTGCCAGCGACCATTCCGGGAATAATGAGCAGTTCTTC.

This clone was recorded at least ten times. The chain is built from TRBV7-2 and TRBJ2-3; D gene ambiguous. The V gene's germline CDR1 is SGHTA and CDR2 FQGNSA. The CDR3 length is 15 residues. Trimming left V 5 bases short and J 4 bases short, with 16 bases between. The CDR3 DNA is TGTGCCAGCAGCCCGGTGGCGCGTGGGGCAGATACGCAGTATTTT. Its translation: CASSPVARGADTQYF.

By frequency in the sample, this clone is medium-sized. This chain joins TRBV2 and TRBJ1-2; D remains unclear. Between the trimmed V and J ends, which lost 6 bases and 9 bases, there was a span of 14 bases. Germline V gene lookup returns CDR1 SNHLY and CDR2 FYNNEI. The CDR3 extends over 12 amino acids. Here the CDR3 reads CASRGRAVRYTF. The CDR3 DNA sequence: TGTGCCAGCAGGGGGAGGGCAGTACGCTACACCTTC.